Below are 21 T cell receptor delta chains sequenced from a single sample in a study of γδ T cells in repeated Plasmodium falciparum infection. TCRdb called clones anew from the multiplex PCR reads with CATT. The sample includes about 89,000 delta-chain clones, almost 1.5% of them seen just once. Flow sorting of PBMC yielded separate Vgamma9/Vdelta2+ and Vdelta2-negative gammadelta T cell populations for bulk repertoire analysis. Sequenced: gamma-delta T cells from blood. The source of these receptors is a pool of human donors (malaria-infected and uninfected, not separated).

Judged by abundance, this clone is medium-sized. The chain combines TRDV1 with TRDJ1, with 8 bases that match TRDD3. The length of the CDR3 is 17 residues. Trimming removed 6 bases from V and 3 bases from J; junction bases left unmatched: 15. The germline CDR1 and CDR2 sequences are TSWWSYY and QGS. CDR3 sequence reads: CALGWGNTLQYADKLIF. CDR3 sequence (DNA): TGTGCTCTTGGCTGGGGGAACACCCTTCAGTACGCCGATAAACTCATCTTT.

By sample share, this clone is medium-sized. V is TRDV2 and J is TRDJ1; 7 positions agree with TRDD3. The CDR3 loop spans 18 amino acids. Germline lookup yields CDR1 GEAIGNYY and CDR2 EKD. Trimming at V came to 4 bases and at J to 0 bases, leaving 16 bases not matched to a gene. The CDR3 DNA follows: TGTGCCTGTGAGGGACTCCCAGTGGGGGAGACGTACACCGATAAACTCATCTTT. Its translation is CACEGLPVGETYTDKLIF.

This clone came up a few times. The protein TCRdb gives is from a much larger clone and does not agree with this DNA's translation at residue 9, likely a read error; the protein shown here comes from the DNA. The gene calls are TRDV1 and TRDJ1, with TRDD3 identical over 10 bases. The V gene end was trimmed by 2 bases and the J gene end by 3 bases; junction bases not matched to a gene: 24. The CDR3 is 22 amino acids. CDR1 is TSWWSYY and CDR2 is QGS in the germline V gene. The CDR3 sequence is CALGECSTAQGDTLKLADKLIF. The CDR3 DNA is TGTGCTCTTGGGGAATGCTCCACCGCACAGGGGGATACGTTGAAATTGGCCGATAAACTCATCTTT.

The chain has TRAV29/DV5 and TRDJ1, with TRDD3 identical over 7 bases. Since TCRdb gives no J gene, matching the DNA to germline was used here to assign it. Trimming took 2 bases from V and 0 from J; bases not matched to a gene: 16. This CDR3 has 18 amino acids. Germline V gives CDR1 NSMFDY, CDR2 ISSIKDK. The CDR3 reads CAASVTGDSALYTDKLIF. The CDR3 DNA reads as TGTGCAGCAAGTGTTACTGGGGATAGTGCCTTGTACACCGATAAACTCATCTTT.

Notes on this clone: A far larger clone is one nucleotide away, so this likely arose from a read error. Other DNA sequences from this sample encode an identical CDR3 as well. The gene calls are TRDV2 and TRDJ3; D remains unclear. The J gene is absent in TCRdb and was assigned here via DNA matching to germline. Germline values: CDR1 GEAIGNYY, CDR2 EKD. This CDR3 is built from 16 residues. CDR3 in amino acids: CACDTPGSWDTRQMFF. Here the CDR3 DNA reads TGTGCCTGCGACACACCAGGATCCTGGGACACCCGACAGATGTTTTTC.

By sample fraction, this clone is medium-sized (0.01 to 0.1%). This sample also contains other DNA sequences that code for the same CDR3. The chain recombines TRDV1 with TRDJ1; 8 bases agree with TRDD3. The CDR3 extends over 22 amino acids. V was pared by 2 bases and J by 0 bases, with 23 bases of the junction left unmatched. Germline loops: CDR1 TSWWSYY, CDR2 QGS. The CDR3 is CALGEGLYRTGGHLPYTDKLIF. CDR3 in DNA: TGTGCTCTTGGGGAAGGTCTCTACCGTACTGGGGGTCACCTCCCCTACACCGATAAACTCATCTTT.

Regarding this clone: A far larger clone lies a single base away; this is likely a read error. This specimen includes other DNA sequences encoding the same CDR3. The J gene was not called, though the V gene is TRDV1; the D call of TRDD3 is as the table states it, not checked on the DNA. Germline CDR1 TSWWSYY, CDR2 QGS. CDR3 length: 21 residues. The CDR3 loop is CALGDTAYRYWYLSYTDKLIF. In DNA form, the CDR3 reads TGTGCTCTTGGGGATACCGCCTACAGGTACTGGTACCTTTCGTACACCGATAAGCTCATCTTT.

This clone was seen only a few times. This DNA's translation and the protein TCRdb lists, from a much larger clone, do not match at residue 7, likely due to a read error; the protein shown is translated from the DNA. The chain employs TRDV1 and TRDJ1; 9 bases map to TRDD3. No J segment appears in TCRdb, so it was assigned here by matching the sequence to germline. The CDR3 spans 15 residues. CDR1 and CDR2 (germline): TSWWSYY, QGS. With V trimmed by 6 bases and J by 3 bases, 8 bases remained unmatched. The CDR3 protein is CALGHSAGGSDKLIF. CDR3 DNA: TGTGCTCTTGGCCACAGTGCTGGGGGATCCGATAAACTCATCTTT.

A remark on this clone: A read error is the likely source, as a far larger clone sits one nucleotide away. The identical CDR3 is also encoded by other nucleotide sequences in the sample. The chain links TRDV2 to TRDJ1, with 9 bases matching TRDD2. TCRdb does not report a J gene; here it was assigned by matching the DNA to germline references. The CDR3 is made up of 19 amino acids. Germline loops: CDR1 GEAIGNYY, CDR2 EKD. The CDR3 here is CACDPTFLPVGSYTDKLIF. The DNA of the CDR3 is TGTGCCTGTGACCCAACCTTCCTACCGGTGGGGTCGTACACCGACAAACTCATCTTT.

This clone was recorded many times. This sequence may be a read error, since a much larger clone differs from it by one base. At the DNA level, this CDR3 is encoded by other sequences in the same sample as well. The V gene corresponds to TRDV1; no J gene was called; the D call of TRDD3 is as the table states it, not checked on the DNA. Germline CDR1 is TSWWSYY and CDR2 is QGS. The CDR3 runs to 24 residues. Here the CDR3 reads CALGEIGLPTKHTGGLLYTDKLIF. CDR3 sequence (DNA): TGTGCTCTTGGGGAAATCGGCCTTCCTACGAAACATACTGGGGGACTCCTATACACCGATAAACTTATCTTT.

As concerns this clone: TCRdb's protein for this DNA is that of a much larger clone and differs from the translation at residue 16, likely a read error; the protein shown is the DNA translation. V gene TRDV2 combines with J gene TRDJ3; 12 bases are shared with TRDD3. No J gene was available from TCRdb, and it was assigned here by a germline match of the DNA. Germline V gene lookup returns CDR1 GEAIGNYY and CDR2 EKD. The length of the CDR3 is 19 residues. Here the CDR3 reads CACDTVLGDTSWDTRRMFF. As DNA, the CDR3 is TGTGCCTGTGACACCGTACTGGGGGATACCTCCTGGGACACCCGACGGATGTTTTTC.

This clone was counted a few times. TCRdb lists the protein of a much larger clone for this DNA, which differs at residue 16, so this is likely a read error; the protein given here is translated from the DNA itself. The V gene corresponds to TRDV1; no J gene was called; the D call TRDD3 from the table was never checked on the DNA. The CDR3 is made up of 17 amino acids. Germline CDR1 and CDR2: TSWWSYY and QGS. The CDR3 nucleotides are TGTGCTCTTGGGGGACGTTGCACCGAATCTGGGGACAAAAAACTCACCTTT. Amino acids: CALGGRCTESGDKKLTF.

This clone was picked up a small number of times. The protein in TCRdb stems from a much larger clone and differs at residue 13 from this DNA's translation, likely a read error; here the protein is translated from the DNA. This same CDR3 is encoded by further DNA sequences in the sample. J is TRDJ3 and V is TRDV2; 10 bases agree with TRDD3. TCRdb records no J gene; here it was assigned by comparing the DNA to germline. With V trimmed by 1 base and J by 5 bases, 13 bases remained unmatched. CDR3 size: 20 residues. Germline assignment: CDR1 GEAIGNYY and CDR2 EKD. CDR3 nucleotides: TGTGCCTGTGACACGACTGGGGGATTCCCGGGAGCCAGGGACACCCGACAGATGTTTTTC. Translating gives CACDTTGGFPGARDTRQMFF.

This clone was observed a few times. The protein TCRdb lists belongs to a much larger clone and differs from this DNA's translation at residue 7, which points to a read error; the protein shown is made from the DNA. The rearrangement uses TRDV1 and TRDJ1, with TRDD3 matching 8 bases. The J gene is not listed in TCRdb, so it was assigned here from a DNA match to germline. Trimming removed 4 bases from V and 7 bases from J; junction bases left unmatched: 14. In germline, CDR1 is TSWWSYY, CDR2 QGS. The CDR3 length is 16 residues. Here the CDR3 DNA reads TGTGCTCTTGGGGCCAAATCCATCGTACTGGGGGGTAAACTCATCTTT. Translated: CALGAKSIVLGGKLIF.

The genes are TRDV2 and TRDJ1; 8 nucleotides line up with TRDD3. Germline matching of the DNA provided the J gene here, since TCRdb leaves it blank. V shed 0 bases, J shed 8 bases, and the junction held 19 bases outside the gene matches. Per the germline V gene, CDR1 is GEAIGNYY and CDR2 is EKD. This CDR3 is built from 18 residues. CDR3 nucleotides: TGTGCCTGTGACACCGCTTCCCGCGGAATGGGGGATGCACCCAAACTCATCTTT. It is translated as CACDTASRGMGDAPKLIF.

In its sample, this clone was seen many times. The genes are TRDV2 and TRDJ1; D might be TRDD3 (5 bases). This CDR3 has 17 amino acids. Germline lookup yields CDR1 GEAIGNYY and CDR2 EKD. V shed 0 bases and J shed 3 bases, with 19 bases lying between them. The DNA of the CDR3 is TGTGCCTGTGACACCGTTTTAAGGAGTAATACGGCCGATAAACTCATCTTT. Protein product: CACDTVLRSNTADKLIF.

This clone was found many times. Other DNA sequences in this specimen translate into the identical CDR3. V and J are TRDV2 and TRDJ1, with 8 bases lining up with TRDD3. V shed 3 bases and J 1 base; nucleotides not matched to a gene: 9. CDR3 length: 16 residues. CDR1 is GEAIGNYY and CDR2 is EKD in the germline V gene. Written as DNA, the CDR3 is TGTGCCTGTGACCCTCTGGGGGAGGGGAGCACCGATAAACTCATCTTT. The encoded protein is CACDPLGEGSTDKLIF.

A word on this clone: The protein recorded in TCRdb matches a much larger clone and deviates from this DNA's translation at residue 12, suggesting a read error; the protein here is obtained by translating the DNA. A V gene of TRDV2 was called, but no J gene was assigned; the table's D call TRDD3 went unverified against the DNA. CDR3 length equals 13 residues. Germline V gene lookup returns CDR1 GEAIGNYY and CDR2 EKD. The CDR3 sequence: CACDRLGNDKLTF. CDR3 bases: TGTGCCTGTGACCGGCTGGGGAACGATAAACTCACCTTT.

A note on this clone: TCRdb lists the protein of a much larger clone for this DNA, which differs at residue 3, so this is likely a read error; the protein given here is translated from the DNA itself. The CDR3 coding sequence is TGTGCCCGTGACAGCGTGGGGGATAGGACCGATAAACTCATCTTT. It encodes CARDSVGDRTDKLIF. The chain combines TRDV2 with TRDJ1, with TRDD3 matching 9 bases. Germline matching of the DNA provided the J gene here, since TCRdb leaves it blank. CDR1 and CDR2 (germline): GEAIGNYY, EKD. The CDR3 consists of 15 residues.

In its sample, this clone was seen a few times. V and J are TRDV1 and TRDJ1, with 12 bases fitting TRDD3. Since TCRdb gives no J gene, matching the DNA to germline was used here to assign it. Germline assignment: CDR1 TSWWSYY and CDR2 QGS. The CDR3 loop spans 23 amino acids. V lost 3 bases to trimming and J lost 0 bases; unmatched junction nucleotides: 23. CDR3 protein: CALGDAMKGGTGGYKLYTDKLIF. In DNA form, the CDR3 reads TGTGCTCTTGGGGATGCGATGAAGGGGGGAACTGGGGGATACAAGTTGTACACCGATAAACTCATCTTT.

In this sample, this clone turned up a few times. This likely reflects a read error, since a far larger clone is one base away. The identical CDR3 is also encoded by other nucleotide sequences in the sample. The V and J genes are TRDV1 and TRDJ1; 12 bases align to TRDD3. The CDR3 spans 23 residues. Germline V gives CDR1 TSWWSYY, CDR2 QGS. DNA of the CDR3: TGTGCTCTCGGGGAGCCGGCTAAGAGCAGAATGAACTGGGGGATACCGTACGCCGATAAACTCATCTTT. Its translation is CALGEPAKSRMNWGIPYADKLIF.